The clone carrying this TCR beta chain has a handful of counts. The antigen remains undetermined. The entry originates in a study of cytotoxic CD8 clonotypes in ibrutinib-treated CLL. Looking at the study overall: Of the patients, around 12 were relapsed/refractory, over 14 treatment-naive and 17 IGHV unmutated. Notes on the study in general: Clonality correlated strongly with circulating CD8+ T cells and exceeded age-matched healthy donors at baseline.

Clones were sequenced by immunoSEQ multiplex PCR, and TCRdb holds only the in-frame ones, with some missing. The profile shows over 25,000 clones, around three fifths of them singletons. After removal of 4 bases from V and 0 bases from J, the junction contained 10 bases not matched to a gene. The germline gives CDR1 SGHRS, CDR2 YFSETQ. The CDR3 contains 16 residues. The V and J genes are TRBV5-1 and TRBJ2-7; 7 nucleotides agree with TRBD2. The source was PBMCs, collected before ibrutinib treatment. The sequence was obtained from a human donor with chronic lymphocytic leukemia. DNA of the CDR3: TGCGCCAGCAGCATGGGCGGGAGTGGTTACTCCTACGAGCAGTACTTC. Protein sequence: CASSMGGSGYSYEQYF.